This T cell receptor beta chain was identified in a study of response to subunit inactivated influenza vaccine. TCRdb redid the calling of the RT-PCR reads with MiXCR, one entry per CDR3 protein. The sample yields fewer than 350,000 distinct CDR3 sequences, about a fifth seen once. This clonotype was seen a few times. With 3 bases removed from V and 1 base from J, the gap between germline ends came to 7 bases. CDR3 size: 13 residues. Germline assignment: CDR1 SGHDT and CDR2 YYEEEE. The rearrangement uses TRBV5-6 and TRBJ1-1, with a possible D match to TRBD1 (5 bases). This sequence originates from a man aged 50 to 75 who received an inactivated influenza vaccine. The sequences come from PBMCs from blood, collected about 20 months after vaccination. In nucleotides, the CDR3 is TGTGCCAGCAGCTGGGGGTGGAACACTGAAGCTTTCTTT. Encoded protein: CASSWGWNTEAFF.